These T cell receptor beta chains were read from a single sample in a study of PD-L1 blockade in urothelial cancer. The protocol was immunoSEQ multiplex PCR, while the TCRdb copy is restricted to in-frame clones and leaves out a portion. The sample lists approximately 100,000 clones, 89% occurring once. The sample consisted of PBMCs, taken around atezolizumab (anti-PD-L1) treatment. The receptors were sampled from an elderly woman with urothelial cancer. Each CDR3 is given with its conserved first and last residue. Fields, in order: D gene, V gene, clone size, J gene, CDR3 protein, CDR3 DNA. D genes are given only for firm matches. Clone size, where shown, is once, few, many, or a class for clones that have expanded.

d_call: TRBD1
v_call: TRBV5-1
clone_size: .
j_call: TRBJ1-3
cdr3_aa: CASSLGQDFRGNTIYF
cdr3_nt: TGCGCCAGCAGCTTAGGACAGGACTTCAGGGGAAACACCATATATTTT

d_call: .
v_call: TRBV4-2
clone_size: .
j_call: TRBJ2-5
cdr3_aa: CASSQAGQPQETQYF
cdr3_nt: TGTGCCAGCAGCCAAGCCGGACAGCCCCAAGAGACCCAGTACTTC

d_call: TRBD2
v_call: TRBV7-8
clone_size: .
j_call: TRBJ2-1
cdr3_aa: CASSFEREHEQFF
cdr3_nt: TGTGCCAGCAGCTTCGAGCGGGAGCATGAGCAGTTCTTC

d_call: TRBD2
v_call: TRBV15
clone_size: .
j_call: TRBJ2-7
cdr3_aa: CATSRDLRSGRGGEQYF
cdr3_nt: TGTGCCACCAGCAGAGATCTTCGCAGCGGGAGGGGGGGCGAGCAGTACTTC

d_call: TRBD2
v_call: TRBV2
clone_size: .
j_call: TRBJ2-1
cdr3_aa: CASSLGLAGGPGEQFF
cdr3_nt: TGTGCCAGCAGTCTCGGACTAGCGGGAGGGCCGGGTGAGCAGTTCTTC

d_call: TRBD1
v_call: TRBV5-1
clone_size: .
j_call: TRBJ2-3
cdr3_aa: CASSTYRGDTQYF
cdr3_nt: TGCGCCAGCAGCACATACAGGGGTGATACGCAGTATTTT

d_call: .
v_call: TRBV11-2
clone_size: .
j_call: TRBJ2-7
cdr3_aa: CASSLVWTGGTVPYEQYF
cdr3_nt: TGTGCCAGCAGCTTAGTGTGGACCGGCGGGACCGTCCCCTACGAGCAGTACTTC

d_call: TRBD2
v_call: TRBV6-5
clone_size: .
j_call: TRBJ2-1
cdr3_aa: CASSYGLAAYNEQFF
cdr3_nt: TGTGCCAGCAGTTACGGCCTAGCGGCCTACAATGAGCAGTTCTTC

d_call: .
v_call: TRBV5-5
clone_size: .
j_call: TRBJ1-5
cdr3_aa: CASSPRAVSQPQHF
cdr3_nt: TGTGCCAGCAGCCCGCGGGCGGTGAGTCAGCCCCAGCATTTT

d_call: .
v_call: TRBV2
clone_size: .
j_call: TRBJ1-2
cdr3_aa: CASSFERDYGYTF
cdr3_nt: TGTGCCAGCAGTTTTGAGCGGGACTATGGCTACACCTTC

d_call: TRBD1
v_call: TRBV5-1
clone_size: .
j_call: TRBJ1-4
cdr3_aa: CASSLGGQGVEKLFF
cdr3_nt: TGCGCCAGCAGCCTGGGGGGACAGGGAGTAGAAAAACTGTTTTTT

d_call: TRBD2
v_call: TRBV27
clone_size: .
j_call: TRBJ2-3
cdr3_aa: CASSPSGKPDTQYF
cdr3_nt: TGTGCCAGCAGCCCCAGCGGGAAACCAGATACGCAGTATTTT

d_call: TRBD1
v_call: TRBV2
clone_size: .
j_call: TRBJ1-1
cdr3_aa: CASRATGVNTEAFF
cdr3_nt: TGTGCCAGCAGAGCAACAGGGGTGAACACTGAAGCTTTCTTT

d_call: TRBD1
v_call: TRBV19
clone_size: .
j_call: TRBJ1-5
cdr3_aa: CASTPTGVRQPQHF
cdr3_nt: TGTGCCAGTACCCCGACAGGGGTAAGGCAGCCCCAGCATTTT

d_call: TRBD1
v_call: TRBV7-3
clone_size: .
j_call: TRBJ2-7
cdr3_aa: CASSANRGDEQYF
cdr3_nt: TGTGCCAGCAGCGCAAACAGGGGTGACGAGCAGTACTTC

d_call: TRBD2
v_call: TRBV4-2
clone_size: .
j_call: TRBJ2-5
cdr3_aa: CASSQDPSGETQYF
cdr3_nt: TGTGCCAGCAGCCAAGATCCTAGCGGGGAGACCCAGTACTTC

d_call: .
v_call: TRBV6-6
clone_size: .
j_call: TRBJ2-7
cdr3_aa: CASSIREISNEQYF
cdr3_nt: TGTGCCAGCAGTATACGGGAGATCTCCAACGAGCAGTACTTC

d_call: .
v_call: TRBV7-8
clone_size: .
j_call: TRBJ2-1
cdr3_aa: CASSGEGGDHEQFF
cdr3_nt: TGTGCCAGCAGCGGAGAGGGGGGGGACCATGAGCAGTTCTTC

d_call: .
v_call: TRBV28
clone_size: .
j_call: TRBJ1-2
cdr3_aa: CASNRTPYGYTF
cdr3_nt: TGTGCCAGCAATCGGACACCCTATGGCTACACCTTC

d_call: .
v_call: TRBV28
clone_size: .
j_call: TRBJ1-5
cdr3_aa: CASRLDIQPQHF
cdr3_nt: TGTGCCAGCAGGCTGGACATTCAGCCCCAGCATTTT

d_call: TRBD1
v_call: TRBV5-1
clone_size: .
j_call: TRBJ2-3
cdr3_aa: CASSLVGTGGTDTQYF
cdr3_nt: TGCGCCAGCAGCTTGGTGGGGACAGGGGGCACAGATACGCAGTATTTT

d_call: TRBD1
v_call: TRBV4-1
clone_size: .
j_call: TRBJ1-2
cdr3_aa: CASSRRDRDDGYTF
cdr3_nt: TGCGCCAGCAGCCGCCGGGACAGAGATGATGGCTACACCTTC

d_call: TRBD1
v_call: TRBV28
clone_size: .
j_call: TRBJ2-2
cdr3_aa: CASSGTGDTGELFF
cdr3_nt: TGTGCCAGCAGTGGGACAGGTGACACCGGGGAGCTGTTTTTT

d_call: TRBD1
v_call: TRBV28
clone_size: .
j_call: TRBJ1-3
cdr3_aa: CASSTTGRWGNTIYF
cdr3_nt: TGTGCCAGCAGTACGACAGGGAGATGGGGAAACACCATATATTTT

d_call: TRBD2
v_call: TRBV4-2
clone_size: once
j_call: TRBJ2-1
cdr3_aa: CASSQLLAGASYNEQFF
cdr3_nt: TGTGCCAGCAGCCAACTACTAGCGGGAGCCTCCTACAATGAGCAGTTCTTC

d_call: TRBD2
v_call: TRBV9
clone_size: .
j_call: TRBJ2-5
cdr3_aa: CASSVAGGGSETQYF
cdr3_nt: TGTGCCAGCAGCGTAGCGGGGGGTGGGTCGGAGACCCAGTACTTC

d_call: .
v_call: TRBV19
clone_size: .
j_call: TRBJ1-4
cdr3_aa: CARRIYATNEKLFF
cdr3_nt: TGTGCCAGGCGAATATATGCAACTAATGAAAAACTGTTTTTT

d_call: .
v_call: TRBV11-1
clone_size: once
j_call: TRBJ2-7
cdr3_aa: CASSLPIGAEQYF
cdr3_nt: TGTGCCAGCAGCTTACCTATAGGGGCCGAGCAGTACTTC

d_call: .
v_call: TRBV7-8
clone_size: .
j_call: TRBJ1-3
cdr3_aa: CASSLSLSRGPSGNTIYF
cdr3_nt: TGTGCCAGCAGCTTAAGTTTGTCCAGGGGCCCCTCTGGAAACACCATATATTTT

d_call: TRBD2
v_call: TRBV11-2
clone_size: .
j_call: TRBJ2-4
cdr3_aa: CASSPGLAGGQNIQYF
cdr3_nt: TGTGCCAGCAGCCCCGGACTAGCGGGAGGGCAAAACATTCAGTACTTC

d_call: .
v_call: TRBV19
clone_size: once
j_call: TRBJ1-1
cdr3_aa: CASRPGLGLMNTEAFF
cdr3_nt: TGTGCCAGTAGACCAGGGTTGGGACTGATGAACACTGAAGCTTTCTTT

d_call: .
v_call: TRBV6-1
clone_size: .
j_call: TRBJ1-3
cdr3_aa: CASSTEDYSGNTIYF
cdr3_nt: TGTGCCAGCAGTACCGAGGATTACTCTGGAAACACCATATATTTT

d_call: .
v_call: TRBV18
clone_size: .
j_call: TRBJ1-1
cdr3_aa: CASSPGKMNTEAFF
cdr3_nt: TGTGCCAGCTCACCCGGGAAAATGAACACTGAAGCTTTCTTT

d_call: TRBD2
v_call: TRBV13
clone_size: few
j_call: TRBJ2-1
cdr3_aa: CASSSGTSYEQFF
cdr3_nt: TGTGCCAGCAGCTCCGGGACTAGCTATGAGCAGTTCTTC

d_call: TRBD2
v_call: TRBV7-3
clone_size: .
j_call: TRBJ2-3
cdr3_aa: CASSQGLAADTQYF
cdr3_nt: TGTGCCAGCAGCCAAGGACTAGCGGCAGATACGCAGTATTTT

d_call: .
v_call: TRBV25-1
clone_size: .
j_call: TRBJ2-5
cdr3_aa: CASSEYTGETQYF
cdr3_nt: TGTGCCAGCAGTGAATACACAGGGGAGACCCAGTACTTC

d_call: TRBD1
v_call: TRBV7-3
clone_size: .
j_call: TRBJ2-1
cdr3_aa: CASSFGTGRNEQFF
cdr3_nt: TGTGCCAGCAGCTTCGGGACAGGGAGGAATGAGCAGTTCTTC

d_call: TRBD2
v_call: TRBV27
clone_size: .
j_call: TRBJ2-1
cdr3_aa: CASNRAGGSYNEQFF
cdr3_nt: TGTGCCAGCAACCGAGCGGGAGGGTCTTACAATGAGCAGTTCTTC

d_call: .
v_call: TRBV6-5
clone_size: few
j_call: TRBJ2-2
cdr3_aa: CASSYRGSGTGELFF
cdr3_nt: TGTGCCAGCAGTTACCGGGGGAGCGGCACCGGGGAGCTGTTTTTT

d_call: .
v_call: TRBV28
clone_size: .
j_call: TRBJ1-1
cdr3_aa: CASSLSDSEAFF
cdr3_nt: TGTGCCAGCAGCTTGTCTGACAGTGAAGCTTTCTTT

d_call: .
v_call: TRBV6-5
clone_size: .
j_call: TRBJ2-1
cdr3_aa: CASGSSGGEQFF
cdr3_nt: TGTGCCAGCGGGAGTTCCGGCGGTGAGCAGTTCTTC

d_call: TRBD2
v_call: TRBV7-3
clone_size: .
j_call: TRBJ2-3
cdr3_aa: CASSSGLAGSTDTQYF
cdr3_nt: TGTGCCAGCAGCTCCGGACTAGCGGGAAGCACAGATACGCAGTATTTT

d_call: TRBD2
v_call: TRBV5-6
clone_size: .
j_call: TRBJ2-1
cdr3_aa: CASSLRGGLVYNEQFF
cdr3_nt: TGTGCCAGCAGCTTGAGGGGGGGACTAGTCTACAATGAGCAGTTCTTC

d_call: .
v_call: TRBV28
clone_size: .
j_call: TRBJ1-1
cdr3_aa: CASSLLGPLRGNTEAFF
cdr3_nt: TGTGCCAGCAGTTTATTGGGCCCCCTCCGGGGAAACACTGAAGCTTTCTTT

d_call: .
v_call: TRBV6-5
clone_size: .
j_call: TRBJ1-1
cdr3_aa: CASTPPGRTEAFF
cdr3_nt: TGTGCCAGCACCCCCCCGGGAAGGACTGAAGCTTTCTTT

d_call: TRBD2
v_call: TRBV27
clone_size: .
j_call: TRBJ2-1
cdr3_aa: CATLAPPRLAGDGSSYNEQFF
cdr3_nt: TGTGCCACGCTGGCGCCCCCAAGACTAGCGGGAGACGGGAGCTCCTACAATGAGCAGTTCTTC

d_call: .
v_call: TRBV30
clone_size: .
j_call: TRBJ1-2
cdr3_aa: CAWRTVNGYTF
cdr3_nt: TGTGCCTGGAGGACAGTAAATGGCTACACCTTC

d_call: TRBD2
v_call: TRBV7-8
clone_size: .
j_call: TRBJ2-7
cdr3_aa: CASSLARLAGVWREQYF
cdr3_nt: TGTGCCAGCAGCTTAGCGCGGCTAGCGGGAGTCTGGCGGGAGCAGTACTTC

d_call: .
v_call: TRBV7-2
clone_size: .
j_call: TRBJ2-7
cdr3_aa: CASSRTDGSSYEQYF
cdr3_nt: TGTGCCAGCAGCCGTACCGACGGGAGCTCCTACGAGCAGTACTTC

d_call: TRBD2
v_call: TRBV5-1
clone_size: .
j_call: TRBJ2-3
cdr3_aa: CASTPDGTSGYSTDTQYF
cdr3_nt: TGCGCCAGCACCCCTGACGGGACTAGCGGATACTCCACAGATACGCAGTATTTT

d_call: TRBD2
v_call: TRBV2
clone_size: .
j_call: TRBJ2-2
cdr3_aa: CASSGLAGVSTGELFF
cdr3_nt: TGTGCCAGCAGTGGACTAGCGGGAGTGTCGACCGGGGAGCTGTTTTTT

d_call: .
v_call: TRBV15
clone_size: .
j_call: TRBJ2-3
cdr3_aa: CATSRGTVPTDTQYF
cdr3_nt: TGTGCCACCAGCAGAGGGACAGTGCCCACAGATACGCAGTATTTT

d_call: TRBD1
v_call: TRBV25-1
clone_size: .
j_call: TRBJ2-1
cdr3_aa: CASSVWTGAANEQFF
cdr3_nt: TGTGCCAGCAGTGTCTGGACAGGAGCCGCCAATGAGCAGTTCTTC

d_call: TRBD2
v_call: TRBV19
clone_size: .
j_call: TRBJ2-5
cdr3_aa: CASSGTRRETQYF
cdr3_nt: TGTGCCAGTAGTGGGACTAGAAGAGAGACCCAGTACTTC

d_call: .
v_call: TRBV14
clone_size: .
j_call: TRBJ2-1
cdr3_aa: CASSFSKEQFF
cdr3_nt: TGTGCCAGCAGCTTCTCTAAGGAGCAGTTCTTC

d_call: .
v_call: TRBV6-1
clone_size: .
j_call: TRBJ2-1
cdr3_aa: CASSVTTEYNEQFF
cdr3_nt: TGTGCCAGCAGTGTAACGACAGAGTACAATGAGCAGTTCTTC

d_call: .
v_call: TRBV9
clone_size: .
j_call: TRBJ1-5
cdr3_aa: CASSRIGVLDQPQHF
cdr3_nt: TGTGCCAGCAGTCGGATAGGGGTTTTAGATCAGCCCCAGCATTTT

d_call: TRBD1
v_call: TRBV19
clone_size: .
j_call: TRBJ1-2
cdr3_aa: CASSPGTGGNYGYTF
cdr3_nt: TGTGCCAGTAGTCCCGGGACAGGGGGGAACTATGGCTACACCTTC

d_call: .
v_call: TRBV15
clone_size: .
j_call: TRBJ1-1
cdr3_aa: CATSRDRMDSEAFF
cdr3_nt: TGTGCCACCAGCAGAGATCGAATGGACAGTGAAGCTTTCTTT

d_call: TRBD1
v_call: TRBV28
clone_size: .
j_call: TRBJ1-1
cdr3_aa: CASSPKRWTGVTEAFF
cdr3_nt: TGTGCCAGCAGTCCGAAACGATGGACAGGGGTAACTGAAGCTTTCTTT